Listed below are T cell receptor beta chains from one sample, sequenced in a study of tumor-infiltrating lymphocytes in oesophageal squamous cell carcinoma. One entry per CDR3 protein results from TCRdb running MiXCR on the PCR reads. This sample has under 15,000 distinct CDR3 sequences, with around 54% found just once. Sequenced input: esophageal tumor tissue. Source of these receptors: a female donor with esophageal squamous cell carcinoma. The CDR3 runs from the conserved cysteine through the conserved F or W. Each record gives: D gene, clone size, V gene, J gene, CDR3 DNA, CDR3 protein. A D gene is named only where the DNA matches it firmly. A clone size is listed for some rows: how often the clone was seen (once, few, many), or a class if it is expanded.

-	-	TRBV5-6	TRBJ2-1	TGTGCCAGCAGCTTGTTTAGCACTGAGCAGTTCTTC	CASSLFSTEQFF
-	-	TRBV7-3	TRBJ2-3	TGTGCCAGCAGCTTAGGGGGGGCCGCAGATACGCAGTATTTT	CASSLGGAADTQYF
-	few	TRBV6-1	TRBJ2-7	TGTGCCAGCAGTGTAGAGCGATCAAGCTCCTACGAGCAGTACTTC	CASSVERSSSYEQYF
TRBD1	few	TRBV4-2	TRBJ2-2	TGTGCCAGCAGCCAACGAGGACAGGGGACCGGGGAGCTGTTTTTT	CASSQRGQGTGELFF
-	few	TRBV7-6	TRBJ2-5	TGTGCCAGCAGCCGCGACCGGGAAGAGACCCAGTACTTC	CASSRDREETQYF
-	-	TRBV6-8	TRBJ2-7	TGTGCCAGCAGGGACTACGAGCAGTACTTC	CASRDYEQYF
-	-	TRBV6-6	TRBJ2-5	TGTGCCAGCAGTTACTGGTTGGGGGGCCGGGAGACCCAGTACTTC	CASSYWLGGRETQYF
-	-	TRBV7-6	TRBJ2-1	TGTGCCAGCAGCTTAGCGGCAGGGGTGAATGAGCAGTTCTTC	CASSLAAGVNEQFF
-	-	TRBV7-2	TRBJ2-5	TGTGCCAGCAGCTTCCGGGACCGCCAAGAGACCCAGTACTTC	CASSFRDRQETQYF
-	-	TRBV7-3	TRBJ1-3	TGTGCCAGCAGCCTCAGTGCCCCTGTCTCTGGAAACACCATATATTTT	CASSLSAPVSGNTIYF
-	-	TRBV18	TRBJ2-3	TGTGCCAGCTCACCTGAGCTTAGCGGAATCACAGATACGCAGTATTTT	CASSPELSGITDTQYF
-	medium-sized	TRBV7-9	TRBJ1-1	TGTGCCAGCAGCCATTTTATGGCACTGAACACTGAAGCTTTCTTT	CASSHFMALNTEAFF
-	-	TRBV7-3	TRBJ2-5	TGTGCCAGCAGCCCAATGGGAGGGGGTACCTACAATGAGCAGTACTTC	CASSPMGGGTYNEQYF
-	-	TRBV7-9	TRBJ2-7	TGTGCCAGCACCTCAGAAGGACCGCCTCCTCACCGCTACGAGCAGTACTTC	CASTSEGPPPHRYEQYF
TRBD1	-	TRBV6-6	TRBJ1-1	TGTGCCAGCAGTAAACAGGGGTTGACTGAAGCTTTCTTT	CASSKQGLTEAFF
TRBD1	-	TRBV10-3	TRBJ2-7	TGTGCCATCACCCCCGGGACAGGGACCTACGAGCAGTACTTC	CAITPGTGTYEQYF
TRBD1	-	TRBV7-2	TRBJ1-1	TGTGCCATCAACAGGGGAGTGAACACTGAAGCTTTCTTT	CAINRGVNTEAFF
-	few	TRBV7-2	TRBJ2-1	TGTGCCAGCAGCATAGGGATGGCAGGGAGCCAGTTCTTC	CASSIGMAGSQFF
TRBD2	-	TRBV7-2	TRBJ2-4	TGTGCCAGCAGCTTTAGGGAGGGGAACATTCAGTACTTC	CASSFREGNIQYF
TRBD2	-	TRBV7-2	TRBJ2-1	TGTGCCAGCAGCGTCCCGGGACTAGCGAGTGAGCAGTTCTTC	CASSVPGLASEQFF
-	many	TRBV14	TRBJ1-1	TGTGCCAGCAGCCACCGACGGGACGGTGAAGCTTTCTTT	CASSHRRDGEAFF
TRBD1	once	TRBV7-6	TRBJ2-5	TGTGCCAGCAGCTTTGAGGGACAGTCTGATGAGCAGTACTTC	CASSFEGQSDEQYF
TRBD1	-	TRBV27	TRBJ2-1	TGTGCCAGCAGTTTATCAGGGGGCCTCCAGTTCTTC	CASSLSGGLQFF
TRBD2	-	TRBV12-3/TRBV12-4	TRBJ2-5	TGTGCCAGCAGTCCCGGGGGGGCCCAAGAGACCCAGTACTTC	CASSPGGAQETQYF
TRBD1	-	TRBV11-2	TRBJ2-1	TGTGCCAGCAGCGCAATAGGACAGGAGTTCGACAATGAGCAGTTCTTC	CASSAIGQEFDNEQFF
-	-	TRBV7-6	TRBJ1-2	TGTGCCAGCAGCGTCGACAGCCGTGGAGACTATGGCTACACCTTC	CASSVDSRGDYGYTF
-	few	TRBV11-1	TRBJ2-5	TGTGCCAGCAGCTTGAAAGAGACCCAGTACTTC	CASSLKETQYF
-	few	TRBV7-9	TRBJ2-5	TGTGCCAGCAGTCCCACCGGTGGGGGAGGAGAGACCCAGTACTTC	CASSPTGGGGETQYF
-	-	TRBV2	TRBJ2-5	TGTGCCAGCAGGGAACACGGTCAAGAGACCCAGTACTTC	CASREHGQETQYF
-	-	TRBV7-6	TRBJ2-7	TGTGCCAGCAGCCGAGTAATGGACAGCTACAATGAGCAGTACTTC	CASSRVMDSYNEQYF
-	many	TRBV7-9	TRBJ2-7	TGTGCCAGCGCTGGAGCCCGGACAGAAAAACCTGGGAGCGAGCAGTACTTC	CASAGARTEKPGSEQYF
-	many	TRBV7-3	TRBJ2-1	TGTGCCAGCAGCTTAGGGGGGTGGGGTGAGCAGTTCTTC	CASSLGGWGEQFF
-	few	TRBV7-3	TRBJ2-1	TGTGCCAGCAGCCCGGGGGACGTCAGGCCCTACGATGAGCAGTTCTTC	CASSPGDVRPYDEQFF
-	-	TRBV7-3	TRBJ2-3	TGTGCCAGCAGCCATTGGGCGGGTAGCACAGATACGCAGTATTTT	CASSHWAGSTDTQYF
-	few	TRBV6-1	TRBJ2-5	TGTGCCAGCAGTGATAATTATCGGAGAAAACCCCAAGAGACCCAGTACTTC	CASSDNYRRKPQETQYF
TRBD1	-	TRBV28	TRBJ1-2	TGTGCCAGCAAAAACCGGACAGGGCGATATGGCTACACCTTC	CASKNRTGRYGYTF